This T cell receptor beta chain emerged from a study of shared clonotypes between healthy human individuals (dated by TCRdb to 2018 to 2021). Describing the broader study: The cohort comprised a couple of women and a few men aged 18 to 49 years. To increase sequencing depth and limit assay-specific biases, TCR repertoire library preparation and sequencing were carried out by different laboratories using diverse techniques. The study deeply sequenced blood TCR repertoires of about 5 healthy adults to estimate repertoire size and the extent of clonotype sharing between individuals. Between about 0.9 and 9 billion PBMCs per donor were obtained by leukapheresis.

Reading from cysteine to phenylalanine, the CDR3 counts 22 amino acids. Just the 66-base CDR3 DNA is kept, in frame starting at base 1. V has 10 bases trimmed and J has 4 bases trimmed; junction bases matching no gene number 25. The CDR1 and CDR2 encoded by the germline V gene (reference sequence) are LNHDA and SQIVND. Using the deep immunoSEQ assay, TCR CDR3 regions were amplified from genomic DNA by multiplex PCR. Extracted genomic DNA from each cell subset was spread evenly across all wells of several immunoSEQ 96-well plates, with each plate serving as a replicate. For unsorted PBMC, around 330 ng genomic DNA, equal to 25,000 to 35,000 T cell genomes, was loaded into each replicate PCR. Ten immunoSEQ deep assay plates were used to sequence the unsorted PBMC genomic DNA. The purified libraries were quantified using a Qubit 3.0 fluorometer, sized with a Bioanalyzer 2100, and then quantified again using the KAPA Library Quantification kit. A separate single-read 150-cycle Illumina NextSeq 550 flow cell was used to sequence each immunoSEQ 96-well plate. On the authors' methods: Because the immunoSEQ output held only junctional sequences and lacked quality scores, the filtering could not match the filtering applied to full-length reads. Sequences were annotated with PyIR, a Python wrapper for IgBLAST v1.9, using IMGT germline references to assign V/J genes and CDR3. Reads were filtered out if the reads had weak V/J assignments (E-value above 1e-6), no CDR3, stop codons, out-of-frame junctions, or ambiguous translated residues. V3J clonotypes were defined as sequences sharing the same inferred V gene, J gene, and CDR3 amino acid sequence. The percentage overlap between two repertoires was calculated by dividing the number of shared unique clonotypes by the size of the smaller repertoire. Richness of each repertoire was evaluated using RTK rarefaction, the Chao1 estimator, and Recon v2.1 estimates of unobserved clonotypes. Entries here come from immuneACCESS through TCRdb and include only in-frame sequences with V and J called. Some clones fail to appear in such tables; in the studies checked, an unresolved V gene covers under half of the shortfall, and the cause of the remainder is unknown. V and J calls plus clone size are reproduced from that table; the DNA served to infer D and trimming. This sample is represented by fewer than 600,000 clones; over 60% of them were singletons. The ten biggest clones cover approximately 12% of the sample.

About this clone: This receptor's antigen is unknown. The sample holds no much larger clone one base away, and base qualities are not on file.

The donors were healthy, HIV-negative adults with no recently reported acute infections or vaccinations. Every donor was a Caucasian adult living in Nashville, Tennessee, USA. For unsorted samples, roughly 81 million PBMCs were counted and genomic DNA was extracted with the QIAamp DNA Blood Mini kit. Blood was obtained by leukapheresis, after which PBMCs were separated by Ficoll-Histopaque density gradient centrifugation and cryopreserved in liquid nitrogen vapor phase. General conclusions and limits of the study: Pairwise subsampling led to the expectation that sequencing depth would affect the degree of clonotype sharing among donors. Because the study included only a small number of donors, the genetic and exposure-history diversity represented was limited. Sampling was restricted to blood, and TCR repertoires in tissues likely differ from the TCR repertoires found in blood.

This TCR derives from a woman aged 40 to 49 in good health. Some clones in this sample may be carry-over from other donors' samples. The sample consisted of PBMCs. The chain employs TRBV19 and TRBJ2-1; a stretch of 16 junction bases matches TRBD2. The CDR3 in this case is CAITSGDNFPGLAGGTYNEQFF. The bases are TGTGCCATCACTTCTGGGGACAACTTTCCGGGACTAGCGGGAGGGACTTACAATGAGCAGTTCTTC.